This T cell receptor beta chain derives from a study of cytomegalovirus exposure and HLA in healthy donors (dated by TCRdb to 2017 to 2019). About the full investigation: An earlier analysis of under 600 of the donors reported about 250 Gb of sequence data and some 120 million unique TCR beta sequences from about 179 million T cells. An early release covering about 600 HLA-typed donors comprised about 300 gigabases of sequencing data and roughly 85 million unique TCR sequences. Among the approximately 400 genotyped donors, around 79% belonged to the genetic ancestry cluster associated with self-reported Caucasian donors. The study was designed to test whether signatures of past pathogen exposure could be identified by cataloging public T cell receptors. Using immunosequencing, the study profiled T cell repertoires from about 610 subjects and related those repertoires to cytomegalovirus serostatus. In addition to the first cohort of roughly 670 subjects, a separate validation cohort of over 90 different subjects was used. The study combined high-throughput TCR immunosequencing, statistical association of individual TCRs with disease status, and machine learning to predict cytomegalovirus infection status. A later analysis re-examined previously published TCR beta repertoires from over 500 donors and added high-resolution HLA genotyping to investigate patterns of TCR occurrence. In the later analysis, no new phenotypic data were used to find candidate immune exposures; instead, reliance was placed on TCR beta sequences and their occurrence across donors. To decide whether each TCR beta V gene segment behaved as functional or pseudogenic, an earlier analysis of nearly 600 of the donors relied on high-throughput TCR beta sequencing. Alongside the repertoire data, information on donor age, sex, ethnicity and CMV serostatus was compiled. A later genetic analysis took genome-wide SNP genotypes for about three fifths of the 666 donors and used that subset as a discovery cohort. All discovery cohort repertoires had been generated on a single sequencing platform. Class I and class II HLA loci were covered by the typing at four-digit resolution. The number of donors typed differed by locus, with about 620-630 for A, B, C, DRB1 and DQB1, around 560 for DQA1, nearly 610 for DPA1, and approximately 470 for DPB1. Four to six DR-DQ haplotypes were handled as single units for association and clustering, since linkage in the cohort was strong. Among around 400 genotyped donors of the cohort, an average of around 220,000 unique TCR beta nucleotide sequences was sequenced per donor, of which about 18% were non-productive.

Comment on this clone: Its antigen has not been determined. Qualities for individual bases were not recorded, and no much larger clone is one base off.

CDR1 MNHNS and CDR2 SASEGT were looked up in the germline V gene. V lost 6 bases and J lost 8 bases; the stretch between them is 11 bases long. The CDR3, from cysteine to phenylalanine, totals 12 residues. Just the 36-base CDR3 DNA is kept, in frame starting at base 1. The cohort was made up of hundreds of healthy bone marrow donors. Cohort members were all nominally healthy when sampled, although unrecorded immune exposures were likely present. The donor was CMV seropositive and belonged to the group of about 290 seropositive cohort members. Each donor provided a peripheral blood sample, and peripheral blood mononuclear cells were used for TCR beta sequencing. The Qiagen DNeasy Blood Extraction Kit was used to extract genomic DNA from the blood cell samples. Library construction relied on the immunoSEQ multiplex PCR assay. The multiplex PCR relied on a mix of 60 forward primers for TCR Vbeta segments and 13 reverse primers for TCR Jbeta segments. The CDR3 region of rearranged TCR beta genes was amplified from genomic DNA with a multiplex PCR assay. The amplified TCR beta libraries were sequenced on the Illumina HiSeq System as 87-base-pair reads. As for how the authors treated the data: Across the 500 to 750 repertoires, a later analysis counted some 81 million unique TCR beta chains, some 11 million of which were shared by at least two donors. A nearest-neighbor algorithm error-corrected the raw reads and collapsed the reads into unique sequences, merging closely related sequences to remove PCR and sequencing errors. Alignment of CDR3 sequences to IMGT reference sequences was used to assign V, D and J gene segments. Each retained sequence needed at least a six-nucleotide match to both a V gene segment and a J gene segment. A rearrangement was called productive if the CDR3 had no stop codons and remained in frame with V and J, and every other rearrangement was called non-productive. CDR3 was defined by IMGT convention, running from the second conserved V-encoded cysteine to the conserved J-encoded phenylalanine. The earlier analysis of about 570 of the donors excluded any sequence lacking an unambiguous match to a single V gene segment. In an earlier analysis of 587 of the donors, V segments were called functional above 56.7% productive rearrangements and were called segregating when the between-donor standard deviation exceeded 5%. A statistical classification framework was developed to diagnose cytomegalovirus status using the catalog of TCR beta chain sequences. V and J gene assignment, in a later analysis, came from comparing TCR nucleotide sequences with IMGT/GENE-DB human TR gene sequences. A later analysis assigned CDR3 sequences and most-parsimonious VDJ recombination scenarios with the TCRdist pipeline. A later analysis defined each TCR beta chain by its CDR3 amino acid sequence plus V-gene family, and excluded reads lacking a unique V-gene family. In a later analysis, 450 to 600 highly shared, low-generation-probability nucleotide sequences were removed to address suspected cross-contamination and a sequencing artifact. In a later analysis, a clonal expansion index for each public chain was calculated from normalized within-repertoire ranks of inferred template counts. Generation probabilities in a later analysis came from a VDJ recombination model fitted to out-of-frame rearrangements, and those results were checked against IGoR. In a later analysis, hypergeometric tests were used to score TCR-TCR, TCR-HLA and TCR-CMV co-occurrence, with a repertoire-size bias correction applied to TCR pairs. False discovery rates were estimated in a later analysis by permuting HLA or CMV assignments 20 times. In a later analysis, co-occurring TCRs were grouped with DBSCAN, and TCRdist sequence similarity was added when clustering was performed within HLA-allele-positive subsets. Repertoires with fewer than 30,000 or more than 120,000 public chains, plus five repertoires with anomalous nucleotide sharing, were excluded from co-occurrence clustering. Drawn from immuneACCESS, this table holds only the in-frame rearrangements with V and J called that TCRdb kept. Clones are partly lost; checked studies trace under half to an unresolved V gene and leave the rest unexplained. That table gives V, J and clone size, and the DNA gave D and trimming. In this sample the table shows just over 150,000 clones, about 79% of which occur a single time. The top ten clonotypes cover roughly 6.7% of the sample.

Findings and caveats that apply to the study as a whole: Roughly uniform sequencing depth across donors was assumed in presence/absence analyses, although this assumption may not hold. The authors suggested that the approach could potentially be generalized to other disease states and immunological phenotypes. A cluster of highly shared sequence variants was judged likely to represent a technical artifact of the sequencing pipeline. In a later analysis, several top co-occurrence clusters were reported to appear linked to parvovirus B19, influenza, CMV and Epstein-Barr virus. Because HLA typing was missing for some donors at each locus, association tests included only the typed subset. Cytomegalovirus status was reported to be diagnosed by the classifier with high specificity and sensitivity in both the original and validation cohorts. In the study, roughly 160 TCR beta chains were listed as associated with cytomegalovirus. CMV serostatus was the only immune exposure information available for the cohort. Because the 87-base-pair reads could not distinguish some IMGT-functional V segments, including TRBV6-2 and TRBV6-3, those segments were excluded. In a later analysis, TCR association rates were found to vary across HLA loci, with the most associated TCRs seen for DRB1 alleles and the fewest for HLA-C alleles. In vitro tests confirmed that a few of the cytomegalovirus-associated TCR beta chains recognize cytomegalovirus antigens. In a later analysis, HLA-associated TCR beta chains showed more clonal expansion and lower generation probabilities than non-associated chains that were equally common. A further reported finding was that TCR beta sequences accurately predicted the HLA-A and HLA-B alleles for most subjects in the first cohort. The earlier analysis of about 600 of the donors excluded some 16 rarely observed V segments, including chromosome 9 orphons, because counts were too low. At a false discovery rate of 0.05, a later analysis linked roughly 17,000 TCR beta sequences to specific HLA alleles. In an earlier analysis of some 500 of the donors, most TCR beta V segments were observed in productive rearrangements about 90% or about 30% of the time, broadly matching IMGT annotations. A later analysis found that most CMV-associated TCR beta chains appeared HLA-restricted, with HLA associations seemingly driven largely by CMV exposure. Strong co-occurrence of HLA alleles, especially DR and DQ, made assigning TCR associations to individual alleles difficult. V-gene and J-gene trimming of TCR beta chains was associated with a missense DCLRE1C variant in a later genetic analysis, and the association was replicated in an independent cohort. Only TCR beta chains were sequenced in this cohort, and the absence of alpha or paired-chain data limited detectable features. Linkage disequilibrium might explain the correlated functional status among segregating V segments, but an unknown experimental factor could not be excluded. Compared with the roughly 710-donor mean, donors in an Asian-associated ancestry cluster had fewer N-insertions in productive TCRs, according to a later genetic analysis. Most TCR sequences were observed very rarely across donors, whereas some public TCRs were present in many individuals.

Sequencing input: PBMCs. The sequence derives from a man between 45 and 60 years old in good health and CMV-seropositive. The chain is assembled from TRBV6-1 and TRBJ2-1; too little of a D gene remains to name it. CDR3 protein: CASSRFLDEQFF. Here is the DNA: TGTGCCAGCAGCCGTTTCCTTGATGAGCAGTTCTTC.